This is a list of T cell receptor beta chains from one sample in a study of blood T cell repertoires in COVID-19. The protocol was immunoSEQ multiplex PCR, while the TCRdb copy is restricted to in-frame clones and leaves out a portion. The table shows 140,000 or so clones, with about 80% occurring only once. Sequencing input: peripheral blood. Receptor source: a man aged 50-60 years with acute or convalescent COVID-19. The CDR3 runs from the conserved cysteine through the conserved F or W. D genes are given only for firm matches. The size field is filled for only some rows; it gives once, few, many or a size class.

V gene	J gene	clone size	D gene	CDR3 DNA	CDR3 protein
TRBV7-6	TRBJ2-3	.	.	TGTGCCAGCAGCCTACCAGGAGGGGCTGCAGATACGCAGTATTTT	CASSLPGGAADTQYF
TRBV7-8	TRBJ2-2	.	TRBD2	TGTGCCAGCAGCGCCCGACTAGCGGGGGGGCCTCCCGGGGAGCTGTTTTTT	CASSARLAGGPPGELFF
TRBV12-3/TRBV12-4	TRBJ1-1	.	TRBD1	TGTGCCAGCAGGGTATCGACAGGGGGATTTTTCTTT	CASRVSTGGFFF
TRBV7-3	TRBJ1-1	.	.	TGTGCCAGCAGCTTAATACAGGGCACTGAAGCTTTCTTT	CASSLIQGTEAFF
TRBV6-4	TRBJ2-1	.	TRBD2	TGTGCCAGCAAGGTGGCGGGGGGCTCTTACAATGAGCAGTTCTTC	CASKVAGGSYNEQFF
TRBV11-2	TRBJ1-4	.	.	TGTGCCAGCAGCCCCCCAGGCGGGAATGAAAAACTGTTTTTT	CASSPPGGNEKLFF
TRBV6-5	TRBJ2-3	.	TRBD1	TGTGCCAGCTCGGGGACAGGGCCAGATACGCAGTATTTT	CASSGTGPDTQYF
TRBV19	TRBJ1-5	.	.	TGTGCCAGTAGTATAGCTAGGGGGAATCAGCCCCAGCATTTT	CASSIARGNQPQHF
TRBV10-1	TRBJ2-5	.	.	TGCGCCAGCAGTGGACAGGCTCAAGAGACCCAGTACTTC	CASSGQAQETQYF
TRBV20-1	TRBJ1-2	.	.	TGCAGTGCTAGTCGTCCGAGCTATGGCTACACCTTC	CSASRPSYGYTF
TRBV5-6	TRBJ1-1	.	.	TGTGCCAGCAGCTTGTTTGACAGGATGAACACTGAAGCTTTCTTT	CASSLFDRMNTEAFF
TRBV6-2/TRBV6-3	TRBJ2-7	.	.	TGTGCCAGCAGTTACGGGGCAGTAATCTACGAGCAGTACTTC	CASSYGAVIYEQYF
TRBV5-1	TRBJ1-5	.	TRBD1	TGCGCCAGCAGCTTGGTGAATCGGGACAGACTTAGCAATCAGCCCCAGCATTTT	CASSLVNRDRLSNQPQHF
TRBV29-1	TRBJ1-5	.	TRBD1	TGCAGCGTCCGGACAGGTTCCCATCAGCCCCAGCATTTT	CSVRTGSHQPQHF
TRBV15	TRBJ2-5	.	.	TGTGCCACCAGCAGAGGCGGGGGCAGGGAAGAGACCCAGTACTTC	CATSRGGGREETQYF
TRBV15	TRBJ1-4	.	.	TGTGCCACCAGCAGAGAATTAGAGTGGGCTACGGGATATGAAAAACTGTTTTTT	CATSRELEWATGYEKLFF
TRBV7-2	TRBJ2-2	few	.	TGTGCCAGCAGCCCTCTCTCGGGGGAGCTGTTTTTT	CASSPLSGELFF
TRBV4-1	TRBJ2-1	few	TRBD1	TGCGCCAGCAGCCAAGGGGGGACAGGGGGTCTAGGCTACAATGAGCAGTTCTTC	CASSQGGTGGLGYNEQFF
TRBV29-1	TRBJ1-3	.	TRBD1	TGCAGCGTAAAGACAGGGGGCCGAAACACCATATATTTT	CSVKTGGRNTIYF
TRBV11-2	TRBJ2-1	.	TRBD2	TGTGCCAGCAGCTTAAGCGGGGGGGCAGGTGAGCAGTTCTTC	CASSLSGGAGEQFF
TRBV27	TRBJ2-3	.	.	TGTGCCAGCAGAAACAGGGGAGGAACACATACGCAGTATTTT	CASRNRGGTHTQYF
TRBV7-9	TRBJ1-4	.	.	TGTGCCAGCAGCACAAATGAAAAACTGTTTTTT	CASSTNEKLFF
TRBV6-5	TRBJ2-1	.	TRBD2	TGTGCCAGCAGACCTAGCGGGGGCTACAATGAGCAGTTCTTC	CASRPSGGYNEQFF
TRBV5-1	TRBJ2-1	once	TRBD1	TGCGCCAGCAGCCGCCGGACAGGGCAGAATGAGCAGTTCTTC	CASSRRTGQNEQFF
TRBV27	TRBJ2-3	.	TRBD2	TGTGCCAGCAGTCCGCCGGCCGCGGGGGGTCGACATACGCAGTATTTT	CASSPPAAGGRHTQYF
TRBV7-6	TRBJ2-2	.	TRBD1	TGTGCCAGCAGCTTAGTTAGGACAGGGGGCACCGGGGAGCTGTTTTTT	CASSLVRTGGTGELFF